The 15 T cell receptor beta chains in this list originate from one sample, sequenced in a study of T-cell memory formation after mild COVID-19. TCRdb re-analysed the 5' RACE reads in MiXCR, keeping a single row per CDR3 protein. The table lists under 700,000 distinct CDR3 sequences, roughly 22% of them singletons. Sequenced sample: PBMCs or a T cell subset sorted from them (not recorded which). The source of these receptors is an adult woman who had mild COVID-19 (a few samples of this study predate the infection). Cell type and time point are not known.

This clonotype occurred a few times. This chain joins TRBV5-5 and TRBJ2-1, with 8 bases lining up with TRBD2. The CDR3 totals 18 residues. Germline assignment: CDR1 SGHKS and CDR2 YYEKEE (reference sequence). Trimming cost V 3 bases and J 0 bases; bases outside gene matches: 11. This CDR3 is CASSWGLVGLSSYNEQFF. DNA of the CDR3: TGTGCCAGCAGCTGGGGACTAGTAGGTTTAAGCTCCTACAATGAGCAGTTCTTC. The whole variable domain, filled in from reference TRBV5-5 and TRBJ2-1, reads DAGVTQSPTHLIKTRGQQVTLRCSPISGHKSVSWYQQVLGQGPQFIFQYYEKEERGRGNFPDRFSARQFPNYSSELNVNALLLGDSALYLCASSWGLVGLSSYNEQFFGPGTRLTVL.

This clonotype has just a few counts. V gene TRBV5-6 combines with J gene TRBJ1-1; D is perhaps TRBD1 (5 bases). V was pared by 4 bases and J by 3 bases, with 19 bases between. This CDR3 is built from 16 residues. In germline, CDR1 is SGHDT, CDR2 YYEEEE. CDR3 protein: CASSPPGWGRDTEAFF. DNA of the CDR3: TGTGCCAGCAGCCCCCCTGGTTGGGGGAGGGACACTGAAGCTTTCTTT.

The rearrangement joins TRBV7-2 to TRBJ2-1; D is uncertain. There are 17 residues in the CDR3. Germline V gene lookup returns CDR1 SGHTA and CDR2 FQGNSA. V was shortened by 2 bases and J by 1 base, with 15 bases between the two germline ends. As DNA, the CDR3 is TGTGCCAGCAGCTTATTTTTCGGGCGTCTATCCTACAATGAGCAGTTCTTC. Its translation: CASSLFFGRLSYNEQFF.

The CDR3 DNA reads TGTGCCAGCAGTGATCAGGGGACCCTCTACCCCCTCCACTTT. This sequence encodes CASSDQGTLYPLHF. The J gene is TRBJ1-6, the V gene TRBV2, with D possibly being TRBD1 (6 bases). In germline, CDR1 is SNHLY, CDR2 FYNNEI. Trimming pared 3 bases from V and 13 bases from J, leaving 16 bases between. The CDR3 covers 14 residues.

The chain links TRBV20-1 to TRBJ1-1; D unresolved. Trimming pared 0 bases from V and 0 bases from J, leaving 2 bases between. This CDR3 has 12 residues. In germline, CDR1 is DFQATT, CDR2 SNEGSKA (reference sequence). As DNA, the CDR3 is TGCAGTGCTAGAGAGCTGAACACTGAAGCTTTCTTT. It specifies CSARELNTEAFF.

The V call is TRBV7-2, the J call TRBJ1-3; D may be TRBD1 (5 bases). This CDR3 is 17 amino acids long. CDR1 SGHTA and CDR2 FQGNSA come from the germline V gene. The V end was cut by 4 bases, the J end by 2 bases, with 18 bases between. The CDR3 region has the DNA TGTGCCAGCAGCTGGGGCGGTACACCTGACACTGGAAACACCATATATTTT. Residues: CASSWGGTPDTGNTIYF.

The chain employs TRBV6-5 and TRBJ2-7, with no clear D. CDR3 length equals 12 residues. Trimming cost V 6 bases and J 6 bases, with 12 bases left between them. Germline CDR1 is MNHEY and CDR2 is SVGAGI. In nucleotides, the CDR3 is TGTGCCAGCAGGGGTTCGTGGGCCGAGCAGTACTTC. It specifies CASRGSWAEQYF.

The rearrangement links TRBV29-1 to TRBJ2-7; 10 bases fit TRBD2. V lost 0 bases, J lost 3 bases, and 11 bases stayed unmatched. Germline V gene lookup returns CDR1 SQVTM and CDR2 ANQGSEA. CDR3 size: 17 residues. This CDR3 is CSVEETLLAGRYYEQYF. Written as DNA, the CDR3 is TGCAGCGTTGAAGAAACTCTACTAGCGGGACGTTACTACGAGCAGTACTTC.

This rearrangement joins TRBV4-1 to TRBJ1-5; 12 bases align to TRBD1. Per the germline V gene, CDR1 is MGHRA and CDR2 is YSYEKL. The CDR3 has 16 amino acids. V dropped 3 bases and J dropped 6; count of bases not matched to a gene: 6. The chain's CDR3 is CASSQEGTGGTQPQHF. CDR3 in DNA: TGCGCCAGCAGCCAGGAGGGGACAGGGGGCACTCAGCCCCAGCATTTT.

The chain links TRBV10-2 to TRBJ1-1; TRBD1 matches 7 bases. Germline values: CDR1 WSHSY, CDR2 SAAADI. J was trimmed by 4 bases and V by 6 bases; bases with no gene match: 2. The CDR3 has 12 residues. This CDR3 is CASRTGSTEAFF. The DNA for the CDR3 is TGCGCCAGCAGGACAGGGAGCACTGAAGCTTTCTTT.

This clonotype was found once. The chain has TRBV6-2 or TRBV6-3 and TRBJ2-3; D gene unclear. Germline V gene data show CDR1 as MNHEY and CDR2 as SVGEGT. V lost 7 bases and J 2 bases, leaving 13 bases between the germline ends. The CDR3 runs to 14 residues. CDR3 protein: CASTTGVYTDTQYF. The CDR3 region has the DNA TGTGCCAGCACCACTGGGGTTTACACAGATACGCAGTATTTT.

The CDR3: CASSEAMGVQGGTQYF. Written as DNA, the CDR3 is TGTGCCAGCAGTGAAGCCATGGGAGTACAGGGCGGGACCCAGTACTTC. The chain carries TRBV2 and TRBJ2-5, with D possibly TRBD1 on 6 matching bases. The germline V gene has CDR1 SNHLY and CDR2 FYNNEI. The CDR3 has 16 residues. Trimming took 0 bases from V and 7 from J, leaving 18 bases between them.

The chain carries TRBV5-1 and TRBJ2-3, with TRBD1 matching 10 bases. V dropped 0 bases and J dropped 2; count of bases not matched to a gene: 3. This CDR3 has 16 residues. In germline, CDR1 is SGHRS, CDR2 YFSETQ. CDR3 amino acids: CASSLVGQGYTDTQYF. As DNA, the CDR3 is TGCGCCAGCAGCTTGGTGGGACAGGGGTACACAGATACGCAGTATTTT.

This clonotype was counted a few times. The chain links TRBV18 to TRBJ2-3; unclear D gene. The CDR3 runs 17 residues. V was clipped by 2 bases and J by 0 bases, with 15 bases between them. From germline, CDR1 is KGHSH and CDR2 LQKENI. CDR3 protein: CASSPLQERFSTDTQYF. CDR3 DNA sequence: TGTGCCAGCTCACCATTGCAGGAGCGTTTTAGCACAGATACGCAGTATTTT.

The V gene is TRBV10-3, the J gene TRBJ2-7; 8 positions agree with TRBD2. V gave up 10 bases and J gave up 2 bases; unmatched junction bases: 4. Germline values: CDR1 ENHRY, CDR2 SYGVKD. CDR3 length: 12 residues. The CDR3 nucleotides read TGTGCCACCGGGAGGGGGACCTACGAGCAGTACTTC. This sequence encodes CATGRGTYEQYF.